The rows below give T cell receptor beta chains drawn from one sample of a study of brain T cells in children with intractable seizures. The method was immunoSEQ multiplex PCR; TCRdb's version includes in-frame clones alone and lacks a portion of them. This table holds tens of thousands of clones, under 95% found once. Sample: peripheral blood, taken at surgery. The receptors stem from a boy between 5 and 17 years old with focal cortical dysplasia and intractable seizures. CDR3s include the opening cysteine and the closing phenylalanine or tryptophan. The order of the fields is J gene, clone size, V gene, D gene, CDR3 DNA, CDR3 protein. The D gene is left open where the match is weak. A row's size may be missing; if present it is once, few, many or a size class.

J gene: TRBJ2-7; clone size: .; V gene: TRBV5-1; D gene: TRBD1; CDR3 DNA: TGCGCCAGCAGCTGGACAGGGGACTACGAGCAGTACTTC; CDR3 protein: CASSWTGDYEQYF
J gene: TRBJ2-3; clone size: .; V gene: TRBV2; D gene: TRBD2; CDR3 DNA: TGTGCCAGCAGATACCGACTAGCCATCCACACAGATACGCAGTATTTT; CDR3 protein: CASRYRLAIHTDTQYF
J gene: TRBJ2-6; clone size: .; V gene: TRBV11-2; D gene: .; CDR3 DNA: TGTGCCAGCAGCTTACTGGGCGGAGCTGGGGCCAACGTCCTGACTTTC; CDR3 protein: CASSLLGGAGANVLTF
J gene: TRBJ2-3; clone size: .; V gene: TRBV19; D gene: .; CDR3 DNA: TGTGCCAGTAGCGATTATCGAGATACGCAGTATTTT; CDR3 protein: CASSDYRDTQYF
J gene: TRBJ2-5; clone size: .; V gene: TRBV9; D gene: .; CDR3 DNA: TGTGCCAGCAGCGTAGCGAATTTGGGATTCCAAGAGACCCAGTACTTC; CDR3 protein: CASSVANLGFQETQYF
J gene: TRBJ2-7; clone size: once; V gene: TRBV6-5; D gene: .; CDR3 DNA: TGTGCCAGCAGTTACACGGCGGAGGGATCCTACGAGCAGTACTTC; CDR3 protein: CASSYTAEGSYEQYF
J gene: TRBJ1-5; clone size: few; V gene: TRBV4-2; D gene: .; CDR3 DNA: TGTGCCAGCAGCCAAGCTGCAGACGGCTATAGCAATCAGCCCCAGCATTTT; CDR3 protein: CASSQAADGYSNQPQHF
J gene: TRBJ1-1; clone size: .; V gene: TRBV13; D gene: .; CDR3 DNA: TGTGCCAGCAGCTGGGGAGAGAACACTGAAGCTTTCTTT; CDR3 protein: CASSWGENTEAFF
J gene: TRBJ2-1; clone size: once; V gene: TRBV11-2; D gene: .; CDR3 DNA: TGTGCCAGCAGCTTAGATGAGTACGTCGGTGAGCAGTTCTTC; CDR3 protein: CASSLDEYVGEQFF
J gene: TRBJ1-1; clone size: .; V gene: TRBV13; D gene: .; CDR3 DNA: TGTGCCAGCAGCTTAGGGCAGCTCACTGAAGCTTTCTTT; CDR3 protein: CASSLGQLTEAFF
J gene: TRBJ1-2; clone size: .; V gene: TRBV4-1; D gene: .; CDR3 DNA: TGCGCCACCGATGCTGGGGGTAGCTACACCTTC; CDR3 protein: CATDAGGSYTF
J gene: TRBJ2-5; clone size: .; V gene: TRBV3-1/TRBV3-2; D gene: TRBD2; CDR3 DNA: TGTGCCAGCAGCCCGGGAGGGGGCCAAGAGACCCAGTACTTC; CDR3 protein: CASSPGGGQETQYF
J gene: TRBJ2-7; clone size: .; V gene: TRBV6-1; D gene: .; CDR3 DNA: TGTGCCAGCAGTGAAGAGCAGGGAGTCCACGAGCAGTACTTC; CDR3 protein: CASSEEQGVHEQYF
J gene: TRBJ2-3; clone size: once; V gene: TRBV9; D gene: TRBD2; CDR3 DNA: TGTGCCAGCAGCGCGGGACTAGCGTGGGGCGCAGATACGCAGTATTTT; CDR3 protein: CASSAGLAWGADTQYF
J gene: TRBJ1-3; clone size: .; V gene: TRBV2; D gene: .; CDR3 DNA: TGTGCCAGCAGTGGGGAGCGGTCTTCTGGAAACACCATATATTTT; CDR3 protein: CASSGERSSGNTIYF
J gene: TRBJ1-5; clone size: .; V gene: TRBV30; D gene: .; CDR3 DNA: TGTGCCTGGATCCTGCTAACAGAAGATAGCAATCAGCCCCAGCATTTT; CDR3 protein: CAWILLTEDSNQPQHF
J gene: TRBJ1-2; clone size: .; V gene: TRBV2; D gene: TRBD1; CDR3 DNA: TGTGCCAGCAGGGACAGGGGGCAAGATGATGGCTACACCTTC; CDR3 protein: CASRDRGQDDGYTF